The clone carrying this T cell receptor beta chain was found once. The protocol was immunoSEQ multiplex PCR, while the TCRdb copy is restricted to in-frame clones and leaves out a portion. The table has approximately 450,000 clones, around 87% seen once. CDR3 length: 14 residues. V was pared by 11 bases and J by 7 bases, with 16 bases of the junction left unmatched. Germline V gene sequence: CDR1 LNHDA, CDR2 SQIVND (reference sequence). This specimen comes from a study of blood T cell repertoires in COVID-19. This receptor was taken from a man aged 30-40 years who had recovered from COVID-19. The chain joins TRBV19 to TRBJ1-2; 7 nucleotides match TRBD1. The sequenced sample was PBMCs or T cells enriched from blood (not recorded which). The CDR3, as DNA: TGTGCCTCCCATGGCGGCGACAGGGCTCTTGGCTACACCTTC. The encoded protein is CASHGGDRALGYTF.